These T cell receptor beta chains were read from a single sample in a study of T cell clonotyping in hematopoietic cell transplantation. Profiling relied on immunoSEQ multiplex PCR, and the TCRdb table lists in-frame clones only, not all of them. Here the sample spans fewer than 100,000 clones, 90% to 97% being singletons. This specimen was peripheral blood mononuclear cells, taken before stem cell transplant. The receptors shown here come from a woman aged 45-60 years with acute myeloid leukemia. Some clones in this sample may be carry-over from other donors' samples. Each CDR3 is given with its conserved first and last residue.

v_gene | CDR3aa
TRBV5-1 | CASSLVTLRSGELFF
TRBV5-4 | CASRLNTEAFF
TRBV6-5 | CASSLGRNTEAFF
TRBV30 | CAWNGQAEAFF
TRBV5-4 | CASSLGDRDYGYTF
TRBV6-1 | CASSIGTDTDTQYF
TRBV27 | CASSLKPTGSNEKLFF
TRBV5-1 | CASAGTSDTGELFF
TRBV6-1 | CASSESGDEQYF
TRBV19 | CASSKYPGQPNTGELFF
TRBV30 | CAWTGTDALNTEAFF
TRBV30 | CAWSGRGDNQPQHF
TRBV4-2 | CASSQIPSGSSGYEQYF
TRBV7-7 | CASSTSGAEYNEQFF
TRBV4-2 | CASSGDPSGTGETQYF
TRBV7-9 | CASSLVPATYEQYF
TRBV5-8 | CASSLISSRGPRYEQYF
TRBV29-1 | CSVAIVDIQYF
TRBV6-6 | CASSPGRDRGYNEQFF
TRBV10-2 | CASRDPQETQYF
TRBV4-2 | CASSQDFAAGLAGGTQETQYF
TRBV19 | CASTLGLNTEAFF
TRBV29-1 | CSVESGYGYTF
TRBV7-2 | CASTREWNTEAFF
TRBV9 | CASSVHNTGELFF
TRBV30 | CAWSGGPNQPQHF
TRBV25-1 | CASRRGRRGTGELFF
TRBV5-6 | CASSRGTGQPQHF
TRBV12-5 | CASGVQGGHEQFF
TRBV6-5 | CASSYSGTSTNEKLFF
TRBV7-2 | CASSLGGLAGGIDTQYF
TRBV14 | CASSQEGTGVRSPLHF
TRBV9 | CASSVVGTGNQPQHF
TRBV7-3 | CASSSGQENSGNTIYF
TRBV5-1 | CASSLSGTGNTGELFF
TRBV27 | CASTSVTRGRDYGYTF
TRBV6-5 | CASSRTGGVYTIYF